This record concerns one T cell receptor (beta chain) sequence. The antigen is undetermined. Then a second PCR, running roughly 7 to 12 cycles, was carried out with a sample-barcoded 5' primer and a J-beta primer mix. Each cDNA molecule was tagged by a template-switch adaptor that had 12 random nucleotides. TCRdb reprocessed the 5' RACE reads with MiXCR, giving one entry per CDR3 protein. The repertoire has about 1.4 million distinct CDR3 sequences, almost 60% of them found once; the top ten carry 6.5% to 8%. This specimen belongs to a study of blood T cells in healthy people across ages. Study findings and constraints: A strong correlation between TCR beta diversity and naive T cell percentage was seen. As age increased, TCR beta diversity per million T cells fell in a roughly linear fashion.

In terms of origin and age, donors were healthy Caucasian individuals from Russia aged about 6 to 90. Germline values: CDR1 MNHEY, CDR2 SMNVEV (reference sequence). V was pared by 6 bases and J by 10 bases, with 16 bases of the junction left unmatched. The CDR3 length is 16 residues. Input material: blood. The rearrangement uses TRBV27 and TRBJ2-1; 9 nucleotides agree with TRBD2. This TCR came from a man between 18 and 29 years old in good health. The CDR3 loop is CASSLMGFVAGEEQFF. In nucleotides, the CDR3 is TGTGCCAGCAGCCTCATGGGTTTTGTAGCGGGGGAAGAGCAGTTCTTC.